Each of the 2 T cell receptor beta chains below was sequenced from the same sample in a study of CD8+ T cells in alopecia areata. The treatment is: oral pan-JAK inhibitor, 5-10 mg twice daily. Extracted from the samples, RNA was reverse transcribed into cDNA to serve as the sequencing template. Clones were sequenced by immunoSEQ multiplex PCR, and TCRdb holds only the in-frame ones, with some missing. The data show 150,000 to 200,000 clones, with around 56% seen just once and approximately 3.4% held by the top ten. Sequences were derived from CD4+ T cells sorted from blood, sampled at week 4, from a patient treated with tofacitinib. The receptors were sampled from a human donor with alopecia areata.

V and J are TRBV7-2 and TRBJ1-5, with D possibly TRBD1 on 5 matching bases. This CDR3 is 13 amino acids long. Germline CDR1 SGHTA, CDR2 FQGNSA. Trimming removed 1 base from V and 6 bases from J, with 7 bases in between. The CDR3 is CASSLEGSQPQHF. CDR3 in DNA: TGTGCCAGCAGCTTAGAGGGGTCTCAGCCCCAGCATTTT.

This clone was detected a few times. The rearrangement uses TRBV11-3 and TRBJ2-1; D might be TRBD2 (6 bases). Germline V lookup: CDR1 SGHNT, CDR2 YENEEA. Trimming shortened V by 4 bases and J by 6 bases, and 10 bases separated the two germline ends. This CDR3 comprises 13 residues. The CDR3 DNA follows: TGTGCCAGCAGCTCCCGGGAGATCAATGAGCAGTTCTTC. The encoded protein is CASSSREINEQFF.